The 15 T cell receptor beta chains below all came from one sample that was sequenced in a study of T cells in Graves' hyperthyroidism and ophthalmopathy. Authors of the study amplified TCR beta CDR3 regions from RNA transcripts. Carried out on the TCR CDR3, a first-round RT-PCR used the HTBI primer set. MiXCR, run by TCRdb on the multiplex PCR reads, gives a single entry per CDR3 protein. The table includes hundreds of thousands of distinct CDR3 sequences, approximately 14% detected once. Sequencing used blood. The receptors were sampled from a woman in her 40s with Graves' ophthalmopathy.

This clonotype appeared a few times. This chain uses TRBV28 with TRBJ1-5; a possible D gene is TRBD1 (6 bases). The CDR3 length is 16 residues. The V end lost 10 bases, the J end lost 1 base, and 20 bases lay between the germline ends. Germline CDR1 reads MDHEN; CDR2 reads SYDVKM. The CDR3 nucleotides are TGTGCCACCGACGCTACAGGGAGGGGAAGCAATCAGCCCCAGCATTTT. Translated, it gives CATDATGRGSNQPQHF.

This clonotype was counted ten times or more. V gene TRBV5-1 combines with J gene TRBJ1-2, with D perhaps matching TRBD1 (5 bases). The V end lost 5 bases, the J end lost 2 bases, and 13 bases lay between the germline ends. CDR3 size: 14 residues. Germline assignment: CDR1 SGHRS and CDR2 YFSETQ. The CDR3 reads CASRSDSTNYGYTF. CDR3 coding DNA: TGCGCCAGCAGATCTGACAGTACCAACTATGGCTACACCTTC.

This clonotype was recorded many times. DNA of the CDR3: TGCAGTGCTAGGGACCACTATGGCTACACCTTC. As protein: CSARDHYGYTF. The chain employs TRBV20-1 and TRBJ1-2, with unresolved D. This CDR3 spans 11 amino acids. The germline gives CDR1 DFQATT, CDR2 SNEGSKA (reference sequence). Trimming stripped 3 bases from V and 3 bases from J, with 5 bases between.

This clonotype was seen only a few times. V and J are TRBV28 and TRBJ1-3; 12 positions match TRBD1. CDR1 is MDHEN, CDR2 SYDVKM, per germline. The CDR3 is 17 residues long. The trim removed 4 bases at V and 1 base at J, leaving 5 bases unmatched. As DNA, the CDR3 is TGTGCCAGCAGTTCCCTGGGACAGGGGGCGTCTGGAAACACCATATATTTT. Its protein is CASSSLGQGASGNTIYF.

This clonotype showed up just a few times. CDR3 DNA sequence: TGTGCCAGCAGTTACAGCTACAGGGAGGGCTACACCTTC. It translates to CASSYSYREGYTF. J is TRBJ1-2 and V is TRBV25-1; a possible D gene is TRBD1 (6 bases). In germline, CDR1 is MGHDK, CDR2 SYGVNS. This CDR3 has 13 residues. V was shortened by 5 bases and J by 8 bases, with 15 bases between the two germline ends.

The gene calls are TRBV7-2 and TRBJ1-2; 10 bases are a match to TRBD1. The trim removed 2 bases at V and 7 bases at J, leaving 7 bases unmatched. Germline lookup yields CDR1 SGHTA and CDR2 FQGNSA. The CDR3 sequence is 15 residues long. CDR3 amino acids: CASSLPGQGRGGYTF. The CDR3 bases are TGTGCCAGCAGCTTACCGGGACAGGGGAGAGGTGGCTACACCTTC.

This clonotype has a count of ten or more. The genes are TRBV4-1 and TRBJ2-2, with a weak D call TRBD2 (7 bases). The V end was cut by 1 base, the J end by 10 bases, with 16 bases between. The CDR3 is 15 residues long. Germline V gene sequence: CDR1 MGHRA, CDR2 YSYEKL. The chain's CDR3 is CASSQGHGGAVELFF. The CDR3 DNA sequence: TGCGCCAGCAGCCAAGGGCATGGGGGGGCAGTGGAGCTGTTTTTT.

The sample holds many counts of this clonotype. This chain links TRBV28 with TRBJ2-2; perhaps TRBD1 as D (6 bases). This CDR3 is 14 amino acids long. V lost 5 bases, J lost 4 bases, and 11 bases lay in between. Germline CDR1 and CDR2: MDHEN and SYDVKM. The CDR3 protein is CASSTGMSTGELFF. The CDR3 DNA is TGTGCCAGCAGTACAGGGATGTCCACCGGGGAGCTGTTTTTT. The variable domain in full, with the rest retrieved from reference TRBV28 and TRBJ2-2, is DVKVTQSSRYLVKRTGEKVFLECVQDMDHENMFWYRQDPGLGLRLIYFSYDVKMKEKGDIPEGYSVSREKKERFSLILESASTNQTSMYLCASSTGMSTGELFFGEGSRLTVL.

This sequence joins TRBV6-2 or TRBV6-3 and TRBJ2-5; tentative D call: TRBD2 (6 bases). The length of the CDR3 is 17 residues. Germline CDR1 reads MNHEY; CDR2 reads SVGEGT. The germline V and J ends were trimmed by 4 bases and 0 bases, with 18 bases remaining between them. The CDR3 protein is CASSSPPGTLYQETQYF. The DNA for the CDR3 is TGTGCCAGCAGTTCTCCCCCCGGGACTTTGTACCAAGAGACCCAGTACTTC.

The chain carries TRBV6-4 and TRBJ2-1; the match to TRBD2 covers 7 bases. The CDR3 spans 15 residues. Germline assignment: CDR1 MRHNA and CDR2 SNTAGT. J lost 4 bases, V lost 5 bases, and 8 bases had no gene match. This CDR3 is CASSLTSSPYNEQFF. DNA for the CDR3: TGTGCCAGCAGTTTGACTAGCAGTCCTTACAATGAGCAGTTCTTC.

V and J are TRBV6-1 and TRBJ1-5; D is perhaps TRBD1 (5 bases). The V and J ends lost 7 bases and 4 bases respectively, with 14 bases between them. CDR1 and CDR2 from the germline V gene are MNHNS and SASEGT. CDR3 length: 14 residues. The DNA for the CDR3 is TGTGCCAGCATCGGACGGGGCGTAAATCAGCCCCAGCATTTT. Translation: CASIGRGVNQPQHF.

At least ten counts were recorded for this clonotype. This sequence joins TRBV19 and TRBJ2-7, with TRBD2 matching 11 bases. There are 15 residues in the CDR3. The germline V gene has CDR1 LNHDA and CDR2 SQIVND (reference sequence). V lost 6 bases, J lost 0 bases, and 4 bases stayed unmatched. In DNA, the CDR3 is TGTGCCAGTAGGACTAGCGGGGAGGCCTCCTACGAGCAGTACTTC. It codes for CASRTSGEASYEQYF.

The DNA for the CDR3 is TGTGCCAGCAGCTTTGTTACCGGGACAGGCCCTCTGGGCTACACCTTC. Its translation is CASSFVTGTGPLGYTF. The chain combines TRBV5-4 with TRBJ1-2; 8 positions agree with TRBD1. Germline values: CDR1 SGHNT, CDR2 YYREEE (reference sequence). The CDR3 extends over 16 amino acids. V dropped 2 bases and J dropped 8; count of bases not matched to a gene: 14.

This clonotype has at least ten counts. The CDR3 spells CASSRQGNTNYGYTF. The DNA for the CDR3 is TGTGCCAGCAGCCGACAGGGGAACACTAACTATGGCTACACCTTC. V usage is TRBV7-6 and J usage is TRBJ1-2; 8 bases align to TRBD1. This CDR3 spans 15 amino acids. The V gene end was trimmed by 5 bases and the J gene end by 0 bases; junction bases not matched to a gene: 5. Germline V lookup: CDR1 SGHVS, CDR2 FNYEAQ.

This chain uses TRBV30 with TRBJ1-3, with D unresolved. Germline V gene data show CDR1 as GTSNPN and CDR2 as SVGIG (reference sequence). The V and J ends lost 4 bases and 3 bases respectively, with 13 bases between them. The CDR3 is made up of 14 amino acids. As DNA, the CDR3 is TGTGCCTGGACCCCTTCCGTTAATGGAAACACCATATATTTT. Amino acids: CAWTPSVNGNTIYF.